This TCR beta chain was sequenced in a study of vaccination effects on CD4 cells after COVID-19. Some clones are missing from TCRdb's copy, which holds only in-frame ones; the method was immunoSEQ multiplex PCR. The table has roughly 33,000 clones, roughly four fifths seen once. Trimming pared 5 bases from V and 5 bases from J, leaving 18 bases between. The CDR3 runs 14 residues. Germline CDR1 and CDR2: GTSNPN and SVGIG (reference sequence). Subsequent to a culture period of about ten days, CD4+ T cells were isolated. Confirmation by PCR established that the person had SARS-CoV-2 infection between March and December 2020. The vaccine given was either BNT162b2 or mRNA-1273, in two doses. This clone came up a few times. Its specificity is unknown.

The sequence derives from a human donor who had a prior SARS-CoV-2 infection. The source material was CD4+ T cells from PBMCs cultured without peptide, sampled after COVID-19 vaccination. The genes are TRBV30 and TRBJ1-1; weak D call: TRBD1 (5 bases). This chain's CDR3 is CAWERRQRGTEAFF. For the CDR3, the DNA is TGTGCCTGGGAACGGCGCCAGAGGGGAACTGAAGCTTTCTTT.